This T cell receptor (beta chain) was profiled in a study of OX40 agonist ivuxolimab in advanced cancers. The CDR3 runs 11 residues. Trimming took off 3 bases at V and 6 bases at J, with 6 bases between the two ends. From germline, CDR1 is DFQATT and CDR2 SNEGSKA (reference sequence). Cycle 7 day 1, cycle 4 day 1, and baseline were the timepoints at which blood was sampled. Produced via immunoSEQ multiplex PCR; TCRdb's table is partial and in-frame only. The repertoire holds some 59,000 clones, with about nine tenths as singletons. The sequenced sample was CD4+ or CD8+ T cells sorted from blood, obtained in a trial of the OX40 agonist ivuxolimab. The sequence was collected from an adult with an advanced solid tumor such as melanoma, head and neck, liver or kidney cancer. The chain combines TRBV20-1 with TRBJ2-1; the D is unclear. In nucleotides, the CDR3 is TGCAGTGCTAGTGGCCCCAATGAGCAGTTCTTC. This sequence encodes CSASGPNEQFF.